The 20 T cell receptor beta chains below all came from one sample that was sequenced in a study of lymphopenia after photon versus proton radiotherapy (dated by TCRdb to the late 2010s). Library creation used the immunoSEQ multiplex PCR assay. TCRdb obtained this table from immuneACCESS and retained in-frame rearrangements with V and J assigned. These tables miss some clones; where compared with another copy, unresolved V genes account for less than half of the shortfall, and the remainder is unexplained. The sample table lists approximately 30,000 clones, roughly four fifths of them with a count of one. Around 29% of the sample lies in the top ten. Sequences were derived from peripheral blood, sampled from a patient treated with photon-based radiotherapy. The receptors were gathered from a man aged 45-65 years with gastric cancer.

The chain is built from TRBV2 and TRBJ2-7, with 7 bases fitting TRBD1. Germline CDR1 and CDR2: SNHLY and FYNNEI. The trim removed 5 bases at V and 1 base at J, leaving 2 bases unmatched. The CDR3 covers 13 residues. As DNA, the CDR3 is TGTGCCAGCAGTCGACAGGGATCCTACGAGCAGTACGTC. Translated, it gives CASSRQGSYEQYV.

CDR3 nucleotides: TGTGCCCCCTATGGGAGGGTGGGCTATGGCTACACCTTC. Its translation is CAPYGRVGYGYTF. The V call is TRBV6-1, the J call TRBJ1-2; unclear D gene. The V gene lost 11 bases and the J gene lost 4 bases, with 17 bases spanning the gap. Germline CDR1 reads MNHNS; CDR2 reads SASEGT. The CDR3 covers 13 residues.

V and J are TRBV7-2 and TRBJ2-3; no firm D call. Trimming removed 6 bases from V and 0 bases from J, with 7 bases in between. Germline loops: CDR1 SGHTA, CDR2 FQGNSA. CDR3 size: 13 residues. CDR3 residues: CASRPDSTDTQYF. The CDR3 coding sequence is TGTGCCAGCAGACCGGACAGCACAGATACGCAGTATTTT. Filled out from reference TRBV7-2 and TRBJ2-3, the complete variable domain reads GAGVSQSPSNKVTEKGKDVELRCDPISGHTALYWYRQSLGQGLEFLIYFQGNSAPDKSGLPSDRFSAERTGGSVSTLTIQRTQQEDSAVYLCASRPDSTDTQYFGPGTRLTVL.

This sequence joins TRBV6-6 and TRBJ1-1; D not certain. The germline CDR1 and CDR2 sequences are MNHNY and SVGAGI (reference sequence). The CDR3 contains 14 residues. Trimming removed 0 bases from V and 4 bases from J, with 9 bases in between. CDR3 sequence (DNA): TGTGCCAGCAGTTACTCGCAGGTTGCCACTGAAGCTTTCTTT. Translating it yields CASSYSQVATEAFF.

V and J are TRBV19 and TRBJ1-4; 8 nucleotides match TRBD1. V was pared by 5 bases and J by 1 base, with 3 bases of the junction left unmatched. Germline lookup yields CDR1 LNHDA and CDR2 SQIVND (reference sequence). The CDR3 has 15 residues. The CDR3 protein is CASSADRGTNEKLFF. The CDR3, as DNA: TGTGCCAGTAGTGCAGACAGGGGAACTAATGAAAAACTGTTTTTT.

The chain uses TRBV21-1 and TRBJ1-2. TRBV21-1 is given as a pseudogene. The CDR3 runs to 12 residues. The CDR3 nucleotides read TGTGCCAGCAGCCTATCGGAGCGTGGCTACACCTTC. Translation gives CASSLSERGYTF.

The CDR3 loop reads CGIERDRAYEQYV. The CDR3 coding sequence is TGTGGCATCGAAAGAGACAGGGCCTACGAGCAGTACGTC. This rearrangement joins TRBV11-3 to TRBJ2-7; 7 nucleotides line up with TRBD1. Germline CDR1 is SGHNT and CDR2 is YENEEA. CDR3 length: 13 amino acids.

V and J are TRBV4-3 and TRBJ2-1; 7 bases are shared with TRBD2. CDR3 length: 13 residues. CDR1 and CDR2 from the germline V gene are LGHNA and YSLEER. J gave up 6 bases and V 8 bases, and 7 bases lay outside the gene matches. The chain's CDR3 is CASGTTVFNEQFF. The CDR3 nucleotides read TGCGCCAGCGGGACTACCGTTTTCAATGAGCAGTTCTTC.

This clone appeared once. This chain uses TRBV2 with TRBJ2-3, with no clear D. The germline gives CDR1 SNHLY, CDR2 FYNNEI. The V gene lost 8 bases and the J gene lost 6 bases, with 21 bases spanning the gap. The CDR3 is 15 amino acids. CDR3 nucleotides: TGTGCCAGCGGGAACGACATTTTAGTTACCGATACGCAGTATTTT. Translated: CASGNDILVTDTQYF.

The CDR3 here is CASSRDRTPTTYEQYF. As DNA, the CDR3 is TGCGCCAGCAGCCGGGACAGGACACCCACAACCTACGAGCAGTACTTC. The chain has TRBV10-1 and TRBJ2-7; the match to TRBD1 covers 8 bases. V dropped 6 bases and J dropped 2; count of bases not matched to a gene: 12. The CDR3 is 16 residues long. CDR1 and CDR2 (germline): WNHNN, SYGVQD (reference sequence).

The CDR3 reads CASSFARDRVDTEAFF. Here the CDR3 DNA reads TGCGCCAGCAGCTTCGCCCGGGACAGGGTCGACACTGAAGCTTTCTTT. The J gene is TRBJ1-1, the V gene TRBV5-1; 9 bases align to TRBD1. With V trimmed by 2 bases and J by 3 bases, 8 bases remained unmatched. CDR1 is SGHRS and CDR2 is YFSETQ in the germline V gene. This CDR3 is built from 16 residues.

This clone was counted only a few times. J is TRBJ1-5 and V is TRBV21-1. TRBV21-1 is assigned pseudogene status. The CDR3 has 14 residues. CDR3 bases: TGTGCCAGCAGCCCCGGGAATAGCAATCAGCCCCAGCATTTT. It is translated as CASSPGNSNQPQHF.

The gene calls are TRBV15 and TRBJ1-5, with D possibly being TRBD1 (5 bases). The CDR3 is 13 residues long. From germline, CDR1 is LNHNV and CDR2 YYDKDF (reference sequence). V gave up 5 bases and J gave up 7 bases, with 12 bases separating them. CDR3 sequence reads: CATSPRRGQPQHF. The CDR3 nucleotides are TGTGCCACCAGCCCGCGCCGGGGGCAGCCCCAGCATTTT.

As DNA, the CDR3 is TGTGCCAGCTCACCACCTCTCACGTTCTCTGGAAACACCATATATTTT. Encoded protein: CASSPPLTFSGNTIYF. The chain joins TRBV18 to TRBJ1-3; no firm D call. CDR3 size: 16 residues. In germline, CDR1 is KGHSH, CDR2 LQKENI. Trimming left V 0 bases short and J 0 bases short, with 9 bases between. The whole variable domain, remainder taken from reference TRBV18 and TRBJ1-3, is NAGVMQNPRHLVRRRGQEARLRCSPMKGHSHVYWYRQLPEEGLKFMVYLQKENIIDESGMPKERFSAEFPKEGPSILRIQQVVRGDSAAYFCASSPPLTFSGNTIYFGEGSWLTVV.

The chain carries TRBV11-2 and TRBJ2-1, with 11 bases matching TRBD2. V was pared by 3 bases and J by 6 bases, with 7 bases of the junction left unmatched. Germline V lookup: CDR1 SGHAT, CDR2 FQNNGV. This CDR3 is built from 16 residues. The CDR3 sequence: CASSFGLAGGPNEQFF. CDR3 in DNA: TGTGCCAGCAGCTTTGGGCTAGCGGGGGGCCCCAATGAGCAGTTCTTC. The whole variable domain, remainder taken from reference TRBV11-2 and TRBJ2-1, is EAGVAQSPRYKIIEKRQSVAFWCNPISGHATLYWYQQILGQGPKLLIQFQNNGVVDDSQLPKDRFSAERLKGVDSTLKIQPAKLEDSAVYLCASSFGLAGGPNEQFFGPGTRLTVL.

CDR3 residues: CASSLDRVGEKLFF. CDR3 sequence (DNA): TGCGCCAGCAGCTTGGACAGGGTGGGGGAAAAACTGTTTTTT. The rearrangement links TRBV5-1 to TRBJ1-4, with a possible D match to TRBD1 (6 bases). Per germline, CDR1 SGHRS and CDR2 YFSETQ. V lost 0 bases to trimming and J lost 8 bases, with 11 bases between them. CDR3 length equals 14 residues.

V and J are TRBV2 and TRBJ2-5; D is unclear. The length of the CDR3 is 13 residues. V was pared by 4 bases and J by 5 bases, with 11 bases between. The germline CDR1 and CDR2 sequences are SNHLY and FYNNEI. CDR3 loop: CASSAVSGETQYF. CDR3 DNA sequence: TGTGCCAGCAGTGCAGTGTCCGGGGAGACCCAGTACTTC.

The V gene is TRBV27, the J gene TRBJ1-4; 9 positions match TRBD1. The germline CDR1 and CDR2 sequences are MNHEY and SMNVEV (reference sequence). The V gene end was trimmed by 6 bases and the J gene end by 8 bases; junction bases not matched to a gene: 7. The CDR3 has 14 residues. CDR3 nucleotide sequence: TGTGCCAGCAGCCGGGACAGGGTCCGGGAAAAACTGTTTTTT. As protein: CASSRDRVREKLFF.

The rearrangement joins TRBV27 to TRBJ2-3; tentatively, D is TRBD1 (5 bases). Germline V CDR1 and CDR2: MNHEY, SMNVEV (reference sequence). The CDR3 has 13 amino acids. Trimming removed 6 bases from V and 3 bases from J, with 10 bases in between. The DNA for the CDR3 is TGTGCCAGCAGCGTCCAGGGAACAGATACGCAGTATTTT. Translation gives CASSVQGTDTQYF.

J is TRBJ2-3 and V is TRBV11-3, with TRBD2 matching 7 bases. Germline-derived CDR1 and CDR2 are SGHNT and YENEEA. Trimming took 4 bases from V and 4 from J; bases not matched to a gene: 2. The CDR3 length is 13 residues. CDR3: CASSWGGADTQYF. The CDR3, as DNA: TGTGCCAGCAGCTGGGGGGGTGCAGATACGCAGTATTTT.